Presented here are 16 T cell receptor beta chains from one specimen sequenced in a study of beta chain features in type 1 diabetes. General study results and limits: When Type 1 diabetes patients were examined, their TCRB CDR3s proved moderately but significantly shorter in all four CD4+ subsets.

These TCRs are of unknown antigen specificity. Reverse transcribing all isolated RNA meant expressed TCRB transcripts were sequenced. Only in-frame clones appear in the TCRdb table, and some are missing; sequencing was by immunoSEQ multiplex PCR. Of hundreds of thousands of clones in the sample, about 14% were seen once. Material for sequencing was naive CD4+ T cells from blood. Source of these receptors: a man in his late teens or twenties with type 1 diabetes.

This chain links TRBV12-5 with TRBJ1-2, with 11 nucleotides matching TRBD1. CDR3 size: 16 residues. Germline V lookup: CDR1 LGHNT, CDR2 FRNRAP. The junction had 6 bases not matched to a gene; V was cut back by 0 bases and J by 6 bases. The CDR3 here is CASGLVTGQGEDGYTF. DNA of the CDR3: TGTGCTAGTGGTTTGGTAACGGGACAGGGGGAAGATGGCTACACCTTC.

Remarks on this clone: Other DNA sequences of this sample code for an identical CDR3. The rearrangement links TRBV30 to TRBJ2-2, with 9 bases identical to TRBD1. The V gene's germline CDR1 is GTSNPN and CDR2 SVGIG (reference sequence). The CDR3 has 15 amino acids. V gave up 2 bases and J gave up 3 bases; unmatched junction bases: 4. Written as DNA, the CDR3 is TGTGCCTGGAGTCCCGGGACAGGGCACACCGGGGAGCTGTTTTTT. It specifies CAWSPGTGHTGELFF.

As regards this clone: Other DNA sequences in this sample translate to the same CDR3. This chain joins TRBV18 and TRBJ2-1, with TRBD1 identical over 9 bases. This CDR3 is 13 amino acids long. Germline V CDR1 and CDR2: KGHSH, LQKENI. V dropped 3 bases and J dropped 7; count of bases not matched to a gene: 1. CDR3 nucleotide sequence: TGTGCCAGCTCACCGACAGGGGGGAATGAGCAGTTCTTC. This codes for CASSPTGGNEQFF.

This chain uses TRBV7-6 with TRBJ2-5; no clear D gene. V dropped 1 base and J dropped 5 bases, with 5 bases sitting between them. Germline V lookup: CDR1 SGHVS, CDR2 FNYEAQ. The CDR3 covers 12 residues. This CDR3 reads CASSLVKETQYF. In DNA form, the CDR3 reads TGTGCCAGCAGCTTAGTAAAGGAGACCCAGTACTTC.

This clone showed up just a few times. This chain joins TRBV5-1 and TRBJ1-2; 12 bases are shared with TRBD1. J was trimmed by 4 bases and V by 4 bases; bases with no gene match: 11. Per the germline V gene, CDR1 is SGHRS and CDR2 is YFSETQ. The CDR3 loop spans 17 amino acids. CDR3 nucleotides: TGCGCCAGCAGCCCTGGGACAGGGGGCCCTACCTCCTATGGCTACACCTTC. This sequence encodes CASSPGTGGPTSYGYTF.

CDR3 coding DNA: TGTGCCAGCAGCCAAGACAGGGCATTCAGGGATACGCAGTATTTT. It codes for CASSQDRAFRDTQYF. The chain uses TRBV14 and TRBJ2-3, with a weak D call TRBD1 (5 bases). Trimming left V 0 bases short and J 6 bases short, with 13 bases between. The CDR3 runs 15 residues. Germline V CDR1 and CDR2: SGHDN, FVKESK.

This clone was seen a handful of times. The CDR3: CASMLYNSPLHF. The CDR3 bases are TGTGCCAGCATGCTCTATAATTCACCCCTCCACTTT. The chain carries TRBV28 and TRBJ1-6; D is uncertain. The CDR3 sequence is 12 residues long. Germline V gene sequence: CDR1 MDHEN, CDR2 SYDVKM. The germline V and J ends were trimmed by 7 bases and 3 bases, with 4 bases remaining between them.

This clone was recorded a few times. The chain recombines TRBV7-9 with TRBJ1-1, with D unclear. The CDR3 has 14 amino acids. V lost 4 bases and J lost 1, with 10 bases in between. Germline V lookup: CDR1 SEHNR, CDR2 FQNEAQ (reference sequence). In nucleotides, the CDR3 is TGTGCCAGCAGCTACAGACCAGGGAACACTGAAGCTTTCTTT. Amino acid sequence: CASSYRPGNTEAFF.

The CDR3 DNA is TGTGCCAGCAGCGTAGAGATCTCGGGGACCGGGGAGCTGTTTTTT. This codes for CASSVEISGTGELFF. V gene TRBV9 combines with J gene TRBJ2-2; possibly TRBD2 for D (5 bases). This CDR3 has 15 amino acids. The germline V gene has CDR1 SGDLS and CDR2 YYNGEE. V was shortened by 0 bases and J by 5 bases, with 11 bases between the two germline ends.

This clone was detected only a few times. The chain links TRBV25-1 to TRBJ1-5; 8 nucleotides align to TRBD1. This CDR3 has 17 amino acids. V lost 4 bases and J lost 5; bases outside the gene matches: 13. Germline V lookup: CDR1 MGHDK, CDR2 SYGVNS. The CDR3 DNA reads TGTGCCAGCAGTGTTTGGACAGGGCTTGTGGGGGATCAGCCCCAGCATTTT. This translates into CASSVWTGLVGDQPQHF.

This CDR3 is CASSPLRGAKNIQYF. The CDR3 DNA reads as TGTGCCAGCAGCCCCCTGAGAGGAGCCAAAAACATTCAGTACTTC. The V gene is TRBV5-4, the J gene TRBJ2-4; D not resolved. This CDR3 comprises 15 residues. Per germline, CDR1 SGHNT and CDR2 YYREEE (reference sequence). V was trimmed by 4 bases and J by 0 bases, leaving 11 bases between them.

The V and J genes are TRBV7-2 and TRBJ2-3, with a possible D match to TRBD2 (6 bases). Germline V gene lookup returns CDR1 SGHTA and CDR2 FQGNSA. The V end lost 5 bases, the J end lost 0 bases, and 18 bases lay between the germline ends. This CDR3 has 17 amino acids. The CDR3 sequence is CASSQRRGLRSTDTQYF. CDR3 DNA: TGTGCCAGCAGCCAAAGGAGGGGCTTGAGGAGCACAGATACGCAGTATTTT.

V gene TRBV12-5 combines with J gene TRBJ1-1; D not resolved. The germline V gene has CDR1 LGHNT and CDR2 FRNRAP. This CDR3 has 14 residues. Trimming removed 3 bases from V and 1 base from J, with 9 bases in between. The CDR3 coding sequence is TGTGCTAGTGGTTTCCAATCGGGGAACACTGAAGCTTTCTTT. Translation gives CASGFQSGNTEAFF.

This clone was seen only a few times. J is TRBJ2-7 and V is TRBV19; a weak D match, TRBD1 (6 bases). The CDR3 sequence is 12 residues long. Trimming pared 3 bases from V and 5 bases from J, leaving 8 bases between. Germline values: CDR1 LNHDA, CDR2 SQIVND (reference sequence). CDR3 DNA: TGTGCCAGTAGTATCAACAGGGACGAGCAGTACTTC. Amino acid sequence: CASSINRDEQYF.

This chain joins TRBV7-9 and TRBJ1-4, with 9 nucleotides matching TRBD1. This CDR3 comprises 14 residues. Germline V gives CDR1 SEHNR, CDR2 FQNEAQ (reference sequence). J was trimmed by 4 bases and V by 5 bases; bases with no gene match: 2. CDR3 region: CASSRTGVNEKLFF. CDR3 DNA sequence: TGTGCCAGCAGCAGGACAGGGGTTAATGAAAAACTGTTTTTT.

The rearrangement links TRBV7-3 to TRBJ2-7; tentatively, D is TRBD2 (5 bases). This CDR3 has 13 residues. V lost 2 bases and J 6 bases, leaving 11 bases between the germline ends. Germline V gene sequence: CDR1 SGHTA, CDR2 FQGTGA. The CDR3 spells CASSLFYGVEQYF. In DNA form, the CDR3 reads TGTGCCAGCAGCTTATTCTACGGGGTCGAGCAGTACTTC.